This T cell receptor beta chain comes out of a study of cytomegalovirus exposure and HLA in healthy donors. To note about this clone: Its antigen is unidentified.

13 Jbeta primers and 60 Vbeta primers were used for the PCR. Measured with immunoSEQ multiplex PCR; TCRdb has only the in-frame clones, and not every one. The sample carries 150,000 to 200,000 clones, around 82% recorded once. As for the donors, each was a healthy bone marrow donor. Study results and limitations: Trimming of TCR beta V- and J-genes showed a link, identified in a later analysis, to a missense DCLRE1C variant. It was only CMV serostatus that was available as immune exposure information. In an earlier analysis, in some 540 donors, most V segments appeared productive either ~90% or ~30% of the time.

V dropped 8 bases and J dropped 0 bases, with 11 bases sitting between them. The germline gives CDR1 MNHNS, CDR2 SASEGT. The CDR3 loop spans 14 amino acids. The rearrangement uses TRBV6-1 and TRBJ1-5; a weak D match, TRBD1 (6 bases). Specimen: PBMCs. The origin of this receptor is a male donor in good health and CMV-seronegative. CDR3 sequence reads: CASETGYSNQPQHF. CDR3 bases: TGTGCCAGCGAAACAGGGTATAGCAATCAGCCCCAGCATTTT.